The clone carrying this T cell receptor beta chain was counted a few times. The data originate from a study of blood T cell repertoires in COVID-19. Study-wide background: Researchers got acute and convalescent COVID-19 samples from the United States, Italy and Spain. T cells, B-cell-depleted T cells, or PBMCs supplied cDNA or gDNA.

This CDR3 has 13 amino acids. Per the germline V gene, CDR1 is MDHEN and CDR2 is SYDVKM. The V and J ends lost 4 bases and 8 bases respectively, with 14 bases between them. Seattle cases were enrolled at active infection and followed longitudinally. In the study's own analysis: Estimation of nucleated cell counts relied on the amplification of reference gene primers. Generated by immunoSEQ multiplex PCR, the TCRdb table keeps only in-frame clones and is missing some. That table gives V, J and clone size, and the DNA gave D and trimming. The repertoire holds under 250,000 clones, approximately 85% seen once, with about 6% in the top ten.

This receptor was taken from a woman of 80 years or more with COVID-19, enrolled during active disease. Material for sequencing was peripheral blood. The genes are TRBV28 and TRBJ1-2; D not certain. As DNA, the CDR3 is TGTGCCAGCAGTTCTGAACCCCTCGGGGGCTACACCTTC. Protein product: CASSSEPLGGYTF.